The source of this T cell receptor (beta chain) is a study of ipilimumab plus nivolumab after autologous stem cell transplantation. The V end was cut by 3 bases, the J end by 8 bases, with 25 bases between. Germline V CDR1 and CDR2: SGHTA, FQGNSA. CDR3 length equals 17 residues. Study-level results: Per the authors, repertoire, Treg and microbiota data justify further study.

TCRdb's table, derived via immunoSEQ multiplex PCR, lists solely in-frame clones and lacks some. The sample lists 15,000 or so clones, around 81% seen once, with about 23% in the top ten. Points on this clone: What it binds is unknown.

This sequence was found in a male donor with diffuse large B-cell lymphoma. The sample in question was PBMCs, obtained in a trial of ipilimumab plus nivolumab as post-transplant consolidation. This chain uses TRBV7-2 with TRBJ1-2; D not resolved. CDR3 in DNA: TGTGCCAGCAGCTTTCTGATCACACAAAGTTTTTTTACAGGCTACACCTTC. Protein sequence: CASSFLITQSFFTGYTF.